One and the same sample provided the 14 T cell receptor beta chains below, sequenced in a study of OX40 agonist ivuxolimab in advanced cancers. Some clones are missing from TCRdb's copy, which holds only in-frame ones; the method was immunoSEQ multiplex PCR. The sample holds 20,000 or so clones, about 80% seen once. The sample here was CD4+ or CD8+ T cells sorted from blood, taken in a trial of the OX40 agonist ivuxolimab. These receptors all come from an adult with an advanced solid tumor such as melanoma, head and neck, liver or kidney cancer.

V is TRBV6-5 and J is TRBJ2-7; D is uncertain. V was shortened by 0 bases and J by 2 bases, with 11 bases between the two germline ends. Germline CDR1 is MNHEY and CDR2 is SVGAGI. CDR3 length equals 15 residues. CDR3 amino acids: CASSYSESDPYEQYF. DNA for the CDR3: TGTGCCAGCAGTTACTCCGAGTCAGATCCCTACGAGCAGTACTTC.

A few counts support this clone. The rearrangement uses TRBV7-9 and TRBJ1-3; TRBD1 is a possible D gene (5 bases). The germline V gene has CDR1 SEHNR and CDR2 FQNEAQ (reference sequence). The CDR3 length is 14 residues. With 1 base removed from V and 4 bases from J, the gap between germline ends came to 8 bases. DNA of the CDR3: TGTGCCAGCAGCTTAGATGGGGACGGAAACACCATATATTTT. Its translation: CASSLDGDGNTIYF.

The CDR3, as DNA: TGTGCCAGCAGCCTCGGGGACAGTTCCACAGATACGCAGTATTTT. Protein product: CASSLGDSSTDTQYF. The chain joins TRBV5-8 to TRBJ2-3; 7 bases align to TRBD1. The CDR3 has 15 amino acids. CDR1 is SGHTS and CDR2 is YDEGEE in the germline V gene. The V and J ends lost 4 bases and 2 bases, in that order; junction bases with no gene match: 7.

This chain joins TRBV2 and TRBJ2-1, with unresolved D. The germline V and J ends were trimmed by 4 bases and 5 bases, with 12 bases remaining between them. There are 14 residues in the CDR3. CDR1 SNHLY and CDR2 FYNNEI come from the germline V gene. The CDR3 here is CASSVSRVNNEQFF. In DNA form, the CDR3 reads TGTGCCAGCAGTGTATCCCGGGTCAACAATGAGCAGTTCTTC.

The count of this clone is one. The J gene is TRBJ2-7, the V gene TRBV25-1; D remains ambiguous. The length of the CDR3 is 13 residues. Trimming shortened V by 5 bases and J by 2 bases, and 10 bases separated the two germline ends. CDR1 and CDR2 from the germline V gene are MGHDK and SYGVNS. Here the CDR3 reads CASSMYLTYEQYF. The CDR3 DNA reads TGTGCCAGCAGTATGTACCTTACCTACGAGCAGTACTTC.

The chain is built from TRBV2 and TRBJ2-3; D might be TRBD2 (6 bases). CDR1 SNHLY and CDR2 FYNNEI come from the germline V gene. The V and J ends lost 7 bases and 1 base respectively, with 18 bases between them. This CDR3 comprises 16 residues. The CDR3 DNA follows: TGTGCCAGCACTGTCGCCATGCGGGATGGCACAGATACGCAGTATTTT. Its translation: CASTVAMRDGTDTQYF.

The V call is TRBV30, the J call TRBJ2-1; D ambiguous. In germline, CDR1 is GTSNPN, CDR2 SVGIG (reference sequence). This CDR3 has 13 residues. The V gene lost 0 bases and the J gene lost 7 bases, with 10 bases spanning the gap. DNA for the CDR3: TGTGCCTGGAGTGTTGGCAGGCTAAATGAGCAGTTCTTC. The encoded protein is CAWSVGRLNEQFF. The full variable domain, its missing parts supplied by reference TRBV30 and TRBJ2-1, is SQTIHQWPATLVQPVGSPLSLECTVEGTSNPNLYWYRQAAGRGLQLLFYSVGIGQISSEVPQNLSASRPQDRQFILSSKKLLLSDSGFYLCAWSVGRLNEQFFGPGTRLTVL.

This chain uses TRBV4-3 with TRBJ2-1, with D perhaps given as TRBD1 or TRBD2 (5 bases each). V was trimmed by 4 bases and J by 6 bases, leaving 13 bases between them. This CDR3 is built from 14 residues. The germline CDR1 and CDR2 sequences are LGHNA and YSLEER. The CDR3 sequence: CASSLLSGANEQFF. In DNA, the CDR3 is TGCGCCAGCAGCCTTCTTTCCGGGGCCAATGAGCAGTTCTTC.

The chain has TRBV13 and TRBJ1-2; a weak D match, TRBD1 (6 bases). V was trimmed by 0 bases and J by 4 bases, leaving 9 bases between them. The CDR3 has 14 residues. Germline CDR1 reads PRHDT; CDR2 reads FYEKMQ (reference sequence). This CDR3 reads CASSLGTGSYGYTF. The CDR3 DNA reads TGTGCCAGCAGCTTAGGTACAGGGAGCTATGGCTACACCTTC. The full variable domain, with the rest looked up from reference TRBV13 and TRBJ1-2, is AAGVIQSPRHLIKEKRETATLKCYPIPRHDTVYWYQQGPGQDPQFLISFYEKMQSDKGSIPDRFSAQQFSDYHSELNMSSLELGDSALYFCASSLGTGSYGYTFGSGTRLTVV.

The chain joins TRBV2 to TRBJ2-1; D unresolved. The CDR3 is 11 residues long. Trimming cost V 8 bases and J 7 bases, with 9 bases left between them. Germline CDR1 and CDR2: SNHLY and FYNNEI. This CDR3 is CASRRSNEQFF. The CDR3 DNA sequence: TGTGCCAGCCGTAGGAGTAATGAGCAGTTCTTC.

This clone has a handful of counts. V and J are TRBV4-2 and TRBJ1-1, with a possible D match to TRBD1 (6 bases). CDR3 length equals 16 residues. From germline, CDR1 is LGHNA and CDR2 YNFKEQ. Trimming removed 1 base at V and 1 base at J, with 13 bases between. The CDR3 DNA reads as TGTGCCAGCAGCCAAGCGTACGGGGGCCCGAACACTGAAGCTTTCTTT. Its protein product is CASSQAYGGPNTEAFF.

The chain recombines TRBV7-9 with TRBJ1-4; 9 nucleotides align to TRBD1. Per the germline V gene, CDR1 is SEHNR and CDR2 is FQNEAQ (reference sequence). The CDR3 has 14 residues. Trimming cost V 1 base and J 8 bases; bases outside gene matches: 2. The CDR3 loop reads CASSLGTGVEKLFF. In DNA, the CDR3 is TGTGCCAGCAGCTTAGGGACAGGGGTGGAAAAACTGTTTTTT.

This chain joins TRBV7-2 and TRBJ2-1; 10 bases fit TRBD2. The junction had 12 bases not matched to a gene; V was cut back by 3 bases and J by 10 bases. The length of the CDR3 is 16 residues. The germline V gene has CDR1 SGHTA and CDR2 FQGNSA. The CDR3 reads CASSLTLAGAAREQFF. The CDR3 DNA reads TGTGCCAGCAGCTTGACGCTAGCGGGAGCTGCGCGGGAGCAGTTCTTC. The full variable domain, in which reference TRBV7-2 and TRBJ2-1 provide the parts outside the CDR3, is GAGVSQSPSNKVTEKGKDVELRCDPISGHTALYWYRQSLGQGLEFLIYFQGNSAPDKSGLPSDRFSAERTGGSVSTLTIQRTQQEDSAVYLCASSLTLAGAAREQFFGPGTRLTVL.

The table lists this clone with a count of one. J is TRBJ2-7 and V is TRBV27; no reliable D call. The CDR3 is 13 residues long. Trimming took 4 bases from V and 4 from J, leaving 11 bases between them. Germline CDR1 reads MNHEY; CDR2 reads SMNVEV (reference sequence). CDR3 sequence: CASSYNSVYEQYF. As DNA, the CDR3 is TGTGCCAGCAGTTACAACTCGGTTTACGAGCAGTACTTC.